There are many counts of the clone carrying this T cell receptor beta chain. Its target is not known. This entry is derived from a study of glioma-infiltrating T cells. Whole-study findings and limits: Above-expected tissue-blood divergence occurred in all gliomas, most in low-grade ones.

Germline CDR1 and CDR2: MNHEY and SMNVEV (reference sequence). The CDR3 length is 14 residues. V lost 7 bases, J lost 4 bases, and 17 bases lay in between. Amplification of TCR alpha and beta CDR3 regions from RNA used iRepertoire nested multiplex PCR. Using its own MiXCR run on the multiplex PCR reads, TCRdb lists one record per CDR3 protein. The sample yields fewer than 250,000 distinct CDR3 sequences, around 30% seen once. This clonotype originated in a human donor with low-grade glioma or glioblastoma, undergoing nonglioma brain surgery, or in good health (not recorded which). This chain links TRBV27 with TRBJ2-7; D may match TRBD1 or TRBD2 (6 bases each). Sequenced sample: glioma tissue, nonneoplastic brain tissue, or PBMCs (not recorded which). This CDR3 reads CASKPRGTSYEQYF. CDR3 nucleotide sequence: TGTGCCAGCAAACCTAGGGGGACTTCGTACGAGCAGTACTTC.